This T cell receptor (beta chain) comes out of a study of early T cells in non-severe SARS-CoV-2 infection. Across the study: Bulk RNA from unsorted whole blood was sequenced; chains were unpaired. The study's findings and limits: Clonotype matching in VDJdb favored anti-spike CD8 responses and did not capture private and CD4 specificities.

Remarks on this clonotype: Its antigen is unidentified.

The length of the CDR3 is 14 residues. V lost 3 bases, J lost 4 bases, and 13 bases lay in between. The germline V gene encodes CDR1 SGHTS and CDR2 YDEGEE. cDNA molecules, individually, were tagged with unique molecular identifiers. A single record per CDR3 protein comes from TCRdb applying MiXCR to the 5' RACE reads. The table lists around 47,000 distinct CDR3 sequences, more than 9.5% of them singletons. This receptor was taken from an adult who was a healthcare worker with PCR-confirmed SARS-CoV-2 infection or an uninfected control (not recorded which). V usage is TRBV5-8 and J usage is TRBJ2-5; D tentatively fits TRBD1 or TRBD2 (5 bases each). Sequenced input: whole blood. CDR3 loop: CASSWGWAGETQYF. In DNA form, the CDR3 reads TGTGCCAGCAGCTGGGGGTGGGCTGGAGAGACCCAGTACTTC.